Sequencing of this T cell receptor (beta chain) was carried out in a study of blood T cell repertoires in COVID-19. Looking at the study overall: Whether acute or convalescent, the COVID-19 samples came from the United States, Italy and Spain. Nucleic acid was either cDNA or gDNA, and it came from T cells, B-cell-depleted T cells, or PBMCs.

As originally analysed: Amplification of reference gene primers was used by the study to estimate nucleated cell counts. Clones were read by immunoSEQ multiplex PCR, and TCRdb kept only the in-frame ones, dropping some. D and trimming come from the DNA, and the V and J calls and clone size come from that table. The table includes roughly 130,000 clones, 84% detected once. Germline CDR1 is LNHDA and CDR2 is SQIVND (reference sequence). V lost 8 bases and J lost 2; bases outside the gene matches: 9. This CDR3 has 15 amino acids. Seattle's cohort entered during active infection and was followed longitudinally.

This sequence joins TRBV19 and TRBJ2-3; 8 bases line up with TRBD1. The origin of this receptor is a man younger than 40 with COVID-19, enrolled during active disease. Sample: peripheral blood. DNA for the CDR3: TGTGCCAGTTCAATTCGGACAGGGCTCACAGATACGCAGTATTTT. Amino acid sequence: CASSIRTGLTDTQYF.